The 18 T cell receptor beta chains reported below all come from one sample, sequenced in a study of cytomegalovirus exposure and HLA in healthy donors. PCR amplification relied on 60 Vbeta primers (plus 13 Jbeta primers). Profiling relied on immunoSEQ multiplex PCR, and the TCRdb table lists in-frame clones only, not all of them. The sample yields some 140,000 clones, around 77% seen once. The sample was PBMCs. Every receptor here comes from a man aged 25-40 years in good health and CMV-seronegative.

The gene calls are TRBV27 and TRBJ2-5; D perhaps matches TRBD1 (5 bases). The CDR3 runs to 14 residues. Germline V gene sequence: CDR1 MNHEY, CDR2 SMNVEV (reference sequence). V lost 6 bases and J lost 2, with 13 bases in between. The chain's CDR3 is CASRTNRLQETQYF. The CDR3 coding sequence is TGTGCCAGCAGAACAAACAGGTTGCAAGAGACCCAGTACTTC.

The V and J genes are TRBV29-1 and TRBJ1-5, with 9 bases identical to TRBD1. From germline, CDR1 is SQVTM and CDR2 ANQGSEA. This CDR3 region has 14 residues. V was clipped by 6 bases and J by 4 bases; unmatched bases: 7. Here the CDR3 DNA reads TGCAGCGTAGCTGGGACAGGGAAAAATCAGCCCCAGCATTTT. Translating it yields CSVAGTGKNQPQHF. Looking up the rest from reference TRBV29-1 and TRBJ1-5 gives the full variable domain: SAVISQKPSRDICQRGTSLTIQCQVDSQVTMMFWYRQQPGQSLTLIATANQGSEATYESGFVIDKFPISRPNLTFSTLTVSNMSPEDSSIYLCSVAGTGKNQPQHFGDGTRLSIL.

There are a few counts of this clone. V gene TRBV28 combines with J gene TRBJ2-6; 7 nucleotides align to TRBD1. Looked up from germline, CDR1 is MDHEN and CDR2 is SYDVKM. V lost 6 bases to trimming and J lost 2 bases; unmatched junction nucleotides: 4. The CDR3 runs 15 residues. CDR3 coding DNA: TGTGCCAGCAGAATCCAGGGGGCTGGGGCCAACGTCCTGACTTTC. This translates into CASRIQGAGANVLTF.

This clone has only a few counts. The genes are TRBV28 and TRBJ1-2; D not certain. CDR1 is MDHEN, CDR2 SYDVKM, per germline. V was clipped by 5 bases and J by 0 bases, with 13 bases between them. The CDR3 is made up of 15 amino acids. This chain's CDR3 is CASSRTVKANYGYTF. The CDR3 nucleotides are TGTGCCAGCAGTCGAACAGTGAAAGCTAACTATGGCTACACCTTC.

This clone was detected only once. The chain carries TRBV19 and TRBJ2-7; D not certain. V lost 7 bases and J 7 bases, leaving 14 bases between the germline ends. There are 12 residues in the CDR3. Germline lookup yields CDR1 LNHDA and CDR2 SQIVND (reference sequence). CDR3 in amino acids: CASTDLQQEQYF. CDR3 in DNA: TGTGCCAGTACTGATTTACAGCAGGAGCAGTACTTC.

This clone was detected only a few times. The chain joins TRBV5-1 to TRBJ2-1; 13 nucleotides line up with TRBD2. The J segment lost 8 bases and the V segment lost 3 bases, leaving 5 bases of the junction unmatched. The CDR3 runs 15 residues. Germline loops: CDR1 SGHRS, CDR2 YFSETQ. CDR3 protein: CASSSTSGRFHEQFF. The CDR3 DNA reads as TGCGCCAGCAGCTCGACTAGCGGGAGGTTCCATGAGCAGTTCTTC.

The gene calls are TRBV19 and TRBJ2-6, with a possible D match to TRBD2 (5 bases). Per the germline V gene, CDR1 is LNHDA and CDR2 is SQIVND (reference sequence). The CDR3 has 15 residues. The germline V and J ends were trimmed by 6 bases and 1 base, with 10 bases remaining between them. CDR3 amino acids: CASSPTGSGANVLTF. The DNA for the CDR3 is TGTGCCAGTAGCCCCACGGGGTCTGGGGCCAACGTCCTGACTTTC.

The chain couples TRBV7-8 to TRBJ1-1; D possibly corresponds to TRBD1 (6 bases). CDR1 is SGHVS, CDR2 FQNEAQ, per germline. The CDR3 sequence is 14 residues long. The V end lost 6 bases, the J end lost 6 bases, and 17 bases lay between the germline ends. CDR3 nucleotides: TGTGCCAGCAGAGATGTACAGGGCAATCCTGAAGCTTTCTTT. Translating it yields CASRDVQGNPEAFF.

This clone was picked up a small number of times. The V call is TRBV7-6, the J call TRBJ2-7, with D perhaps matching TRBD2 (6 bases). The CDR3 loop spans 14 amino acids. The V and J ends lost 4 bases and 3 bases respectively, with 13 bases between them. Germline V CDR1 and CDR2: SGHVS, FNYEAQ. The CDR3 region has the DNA TGTGCCAGCAGCTGGGCCGGGACTGACTACGAGCAGTACTTC. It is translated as CASSWAGTDYEQYF.

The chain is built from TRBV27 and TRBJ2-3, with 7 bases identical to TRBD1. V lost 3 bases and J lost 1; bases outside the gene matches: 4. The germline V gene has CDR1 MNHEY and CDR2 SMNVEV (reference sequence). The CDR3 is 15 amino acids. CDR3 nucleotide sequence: TGTGCCAGCAGTTTCGACAGGGCTGGCACAGATACGCAGTATTTT. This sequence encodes CASSFDRAGTDTQYF.

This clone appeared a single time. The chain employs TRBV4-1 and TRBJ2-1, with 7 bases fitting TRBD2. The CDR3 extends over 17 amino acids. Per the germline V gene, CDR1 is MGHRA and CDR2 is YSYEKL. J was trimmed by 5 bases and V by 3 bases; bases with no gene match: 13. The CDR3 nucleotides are TGCGCCAGCAGCCACGACTTTTTAGCCCGGGGGGACAATGAGCAGTTCTTC. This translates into CASSHDFLARGDNEQFF.

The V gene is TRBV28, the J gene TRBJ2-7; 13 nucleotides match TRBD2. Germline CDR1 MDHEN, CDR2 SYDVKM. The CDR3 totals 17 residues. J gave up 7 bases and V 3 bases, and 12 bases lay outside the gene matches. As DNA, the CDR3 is TGTGCCAGCAGTTTCGCGGATACGGGACTAGCGGGAAGAGAGCAGTACTTC. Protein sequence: CASSFADTGLAGREQYF.

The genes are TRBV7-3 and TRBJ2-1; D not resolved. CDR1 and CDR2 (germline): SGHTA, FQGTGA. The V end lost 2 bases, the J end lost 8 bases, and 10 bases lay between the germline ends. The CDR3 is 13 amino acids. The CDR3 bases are TGTGCCAGCAGCTTACGGTTTCTGGATGAGCAGTTCTTC. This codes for CASSLRFLDEQFF.

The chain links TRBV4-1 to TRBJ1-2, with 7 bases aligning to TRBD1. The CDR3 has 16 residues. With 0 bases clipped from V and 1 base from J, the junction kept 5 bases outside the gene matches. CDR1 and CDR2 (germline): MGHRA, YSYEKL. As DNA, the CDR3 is TGCGCCAGCAGCCAAGACCGGGACAGCAATAACTATGGCTACACCTTC. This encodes CASSQDRDSNNYGYTF.

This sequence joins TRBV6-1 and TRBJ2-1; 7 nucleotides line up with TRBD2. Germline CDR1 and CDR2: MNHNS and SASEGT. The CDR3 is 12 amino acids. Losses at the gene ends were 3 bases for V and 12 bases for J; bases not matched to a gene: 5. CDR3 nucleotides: TGTGCCAGCAGTGATTGGGAGGGCGGGCAGTTCTTC. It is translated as CASSDWEGGQFF.

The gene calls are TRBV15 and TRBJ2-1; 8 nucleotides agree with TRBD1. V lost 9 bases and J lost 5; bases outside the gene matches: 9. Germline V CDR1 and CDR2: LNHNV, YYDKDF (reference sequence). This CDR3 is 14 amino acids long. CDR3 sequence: CATSGVDRDNEQFF. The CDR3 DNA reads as TGTGCCACTTCCGGGGTGGACAGGGACAATGAGCAGTTCTTC.

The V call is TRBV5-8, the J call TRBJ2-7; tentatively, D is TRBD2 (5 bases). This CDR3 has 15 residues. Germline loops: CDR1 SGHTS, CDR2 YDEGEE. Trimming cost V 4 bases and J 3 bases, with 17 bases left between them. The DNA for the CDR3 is TGTGCCAGCAGCCCCACTCAACGAGGACTCTACGAGCAGTACTTC. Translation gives CASSPTQRGLYEQYF.

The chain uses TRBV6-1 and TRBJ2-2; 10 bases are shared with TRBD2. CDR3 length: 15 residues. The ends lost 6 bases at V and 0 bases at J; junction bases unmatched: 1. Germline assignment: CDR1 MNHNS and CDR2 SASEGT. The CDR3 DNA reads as TGTGCCAGCAGAGGACTAGCGGCGAACACCGGGGAGCTGTTTTTT. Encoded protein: CASRGLAANTGELFF.